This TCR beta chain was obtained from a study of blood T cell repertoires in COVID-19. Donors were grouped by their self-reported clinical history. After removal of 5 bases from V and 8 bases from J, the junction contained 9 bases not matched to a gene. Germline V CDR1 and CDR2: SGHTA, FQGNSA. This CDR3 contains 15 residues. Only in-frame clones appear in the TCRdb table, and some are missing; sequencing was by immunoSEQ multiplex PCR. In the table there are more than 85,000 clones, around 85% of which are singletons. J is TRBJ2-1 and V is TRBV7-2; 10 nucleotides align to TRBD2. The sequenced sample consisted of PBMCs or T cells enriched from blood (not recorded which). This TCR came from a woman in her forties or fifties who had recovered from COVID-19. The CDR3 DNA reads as TGTGCCAGCAGCCTTACTAGCGGGACGGTGTATGAGCAGTTCTTC. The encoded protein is CASSLTSGTVYEQFF.